These 20 T cell receptor beta chains came from one sample sequenced in a study of T cell responses to AZD1222 COVID-19 vaccine. Clones were read by immunoSEQ multiplex PCR, and TCRdb kept only the in-frame ones, dropping some. The data contain 130,000 or so clones, about 91% of them singletons. The sample was peripheral blood, taken 28 days after the second AZD1222 dose. The receptors here all came from an adult who received the AZD1222 COVID-19 vaccine.

The chain is built from TRBV10-1 and TRBJ2-7; perhaps TRBD2 as D (5 bases). Germline V gene sequence: CDR1 WNHNN, CDR2 SYGVQD (reference sequence). V was shortened by 0 bases and J by 2 bases, with 5 bases between the two germline ends. CDR3 size: 13 residues. The CDR3 sequence is CASSESGAYEQYF. The CDR3, as DNA: TGCGCCAGCAGTGAGTCCGGGGCCTACGAGCAGTACTTC.

The V and J genes are TRBV2 and TRBJ1-6, with a tentative D call TRBD1 (6 bases). Germline-derived CDR1 and CDR2 are SNHLY and FYNNEI. Deletions cut 3 bases from V and 1 base from J, with 10 bases between. CDR3 length: 16 residues. CDR3 coding DNA: TGTGCCAGCAGTGAGGTACAGGGTTCCTATAATTCACCCCTCCACTTT. It yields the protein CASSEVQGSYNSPLHF.

V gene TRBV3-1 (or the pseudogene TRBV3-2) combines with J gene TRBJ1-1, with no clear D. V was pared by 2 bases and J by 7 bases, with 8 bases between. The CDR3 covers 12 residues. Germline-derived CDR1 and CDR2 are LGHDT and YNNKEL (reference sequence). The CDR3 here is CASSQYHFEAFF. As DNA, the CDR3 is TGTGCCAGCAGCCAATACCATTTTGAAGCTTTCTTT.

The chain joins TRBV5-1 to TRBJ2-1; 7 bases are a match to TRBD1. J was trimmed by 8 bases and V by 1 base; bases with no gene match: 3. Germline CDR1 SGHRS, CDR2 YFSETQ. The CDR3 extends over 13 amino acids. The CDR3 DNA reads as TGCGCCAGCAGCTTGAGGGGGCGGGATGAGCAGTTCTTC. Protein: CASSLRGRDEQFF.

In this sample, this clone turned up a few times. The rearrangement uses TRBV12-5 and TRBJ2-2; D possibly matches TRBD1 or TRBD2 (5 bases each). Trimming removed 7 bases from V and 0 bases from J, with 18 bases in between. Germline V gene lookup returns CDR1 LGHNT and CDR2 FRNRAP. This CDR3 is built from 17 residues. CDR3 nucleotide sequence: TGTGCTAGTGTTTTCGCTACCGGGACGTCGAACACCGGGGAGCTGTTTTTT. Translating gives CASVFATGTSNTGELFF.

This chain connects TRBV5-4 to TRBJ2-7; D remains ambiguous. The CDR3 totals 15 residues. V was clipped by 1 base and J by 3 bases, with 14 bases between them. CDR1 SGHNT and CDR2 YYREEE come from the germline V gene (reference sequence). CDR3 amino acids: CASSLPGTRVYEQYF. In DNA, the CDR3 is TGTGCCAGCAGCTTGCCCGGCACCCGTGTCTACGAGCAGTACTTC.

This clone appeared once. The V and J genes are TRBV4-1 and TRBJ1-6; 9 bases fit TRBD1. Germline assignment: CDR1 MGHRA and CDR2 YSYEKL. V gave up 6 bases and J gave up 11 bases; unmatched junction bases: 2. CDR3 length: 12 residues. CDR3 amino acids: CASRGTGTPLHF. The CDR3, as DNA: TGCGCCAGCAGGGGGACAGGGACACCCCTCCACTTT.

This sequence joins TRBV6-6 and TRBJ2-6, with 10 bases lining up with TRBD2. Germline CDR1 MNHNY, CDR2 SVGAGI (reference sequence). This CDR3 contains 19 residues. With 6 bases clipped from V and 1 base from J, the junction kept 12 bases outside the gene matches. The CDR3 region has the DNA TGTGCCAGCAGCTCGCCCCTAGCGGGGGCGAGGTCTGGGGCCAACGTCCTGACTTTC. Translated: CASSSPLAGARSGANVLTF.

This chain uses TRBV5-4 with TRBJ2-3; a possible D gene is TRBD1 (5 bases). Trimming cost V 10 bases and J 0 bases, with 12 bases left between them. The CDR3 covers 13 residues. In germline, CDR1 is SGHNT, CDR2 YYREEE (reference sequence). The CDR3 spells CAVQTASTDTQYF. CDR3 nucleotides: TGTGCCGTGCAGACAGCTAGCACAGATACGCAGTATTTT.

The chain joins TRBV10-3 to TRBJ2-4; 14 bases align to TRBD2. V lost 4 bases, J lost 4 bases, and 3 bases stayed unmatched. The CDR3 totals 16 residues. CDR1 ENHRY and CDR2 SYGVKD come from the germline V gene. The CDR3 DNA reads as TGTGCCATCAGTGCGACTAGCGGGGGGGGAAAAAACATTCAGTACTTC. Residues: CAISATSGGGKNIQYF.

The gene calls are TRBV2 and TRBJ2-5; TRBD2 matches 8 bases. Germline CDR1 SNHLY, CDR2 FYNNEI. The CDR3 loop spans 15 amino acids. With V trimmed by 5 bases and J by 2 bases, 7 bases remained unmatched. The CDR3 loop reads CASSPTSGYQETQYF. Written as DNA, the CDR3 is TGTGCCAGCAGTCCCACTAGCGGATATCAAGAGACCCAGTACTTC. Looking up the rest from reference TRBV2 and TRBJ2-5 gives the full variable domain: EPEVTQTPSHQVTQMGQEVILRCVPISNHLYFYWYRQILGQKVEFLVSFYNNEISEKSEIFDDQFSVERPDGSNFTLKIRSTKLEDSAMYFCASSPTSGYQETQYFGPGTRLLVL.

This clone has only one observation. The V and J genes are TRBV2 and TRBJ2-3, with 8 bases lining up with TRBD1. The V gene end was trimmed by 5 bases and the J gene end by 4 bases; junction bases not matched to a gene: 8. Germline lookup yields CDR1 SNHLY and CDR2 FYNNEI. This CDR3 is built from 15 residues. DNA for the CDR3: TGTGCCAGCAGTTTACAGGGGGTTGGCGCAGATACGCAGTATTTT. Protein sequence: CASSLQGVGADTQYF.

The chain carries TRBV5-5 and TRBJ1-6; D gene ambiguous. The CDR3 covers 16 residues. CDR1 is SGHKS and CDR2 is YYEKEE in the germline V gene (reference sequence). Trimming took off 2 bases at V and 3 bases at J, with 12 bases between the two ends. CDR3 loop: CASSFSLTFYNSPLHF. CDR3 nucleotide sequence: TGTGCCAGCAGCTTCAGTCTTACCTTCTATAATTCACCCCTCCACTTT.

V gene TRBV5-1 combines with J gene TRBJ2-3; D uncertain. The CDR3 is 14 amino acids. CDR1 and CDR2 (germline): SGHRS, YFSETQ. V gave up 0 bases and J gave up 0 bases, with 5 bases separating them. The DNA for the CDR3 is TGCGCCAGCAGCTTGGTCGCTAGCACAGATACGCAGTATTTT. Its translation is CASSLVASTDTQYF.

The chain combines TRBV7-9 with TRBJ2-3; 7 bases are a match to TRBD1. The length of the CDR3 is 18 residues. The J segment lost 3 bases and the V segment lost 2 bases, leaving 14 bases of the junction unmatched. CDR1 is SEHNR and CDR2 is FQNEAQ in the germline V gene (reference sequence). The CDR3 sequence is CASSLTSYRGRQTDTQYF. CDR3 bases: TGTGCCAGCAGCTTAACTTCTTACAGGGGTCGTCAGACAGATACGCAGTATTTT.

The V and J genes are TRBV18 and TRBJ1-4; D remains ambiguous. V gave up 5 bases and J gave up 0 bases, with 7 bases separating them. CDR1 KGHSH and CDR2 LQKENI come from the germline V gene. This CDR3 spans 14 amino acids. CDR3 amino acids: CASSATATNEKLFF. The CDR3, as DNA: TGTGCCAGCTCAGCAACCGCAACTAATGAAAAACTGTTTTTT.

The chain has TRBV5-6 and TRBJ1-1; no reliable D call. V was trimmed by 4 bases and J by 1 base, leaving 8 bases between them. The germline V gene encodes CDR1 SGHDT and CDR2 YYEEEE. CDR3 length: 13 residues. The CDR3 reads CASSLYTNTEAFF. The CDR3 bases are TGTGCCAGCAGCCTGTACACGAACACTGAAGCTTTCTTT.

V gene TRBV10-3 combines with J gene TRBJ2-1; 12 bases agree with TRBD2. The CDR3 loop spans 16 amino acids. Germline V gives CDR1 ENHRY, CDR2 SYGVKD. V lost 2 bases to trimming and J lost 10 bases; unmatched junction nucleotides: 9. CDR3 in amino acids: CAISEPGTSGRNEQFF. Written as DNA, the CDR3 is TGTGCCATCAGTGAGCCCGGGACTAGCGGGCGGAACGAGCAGTTCTTC.

The J gene is TRBJ1-1, the V gene TRBV27; 7 bases agree with TRBD1. The CDR3 has 15 amino acids. Unmatched junction bases numbered 15, after V lost 8 bases and J lost 6 bases. Looked up from germline, CDR1 is MNHEY and CDR2 is SMNVEV (reference sequence). CDR3 coding DNA: TGTGCCAGCTTCCAGGGAGGGGGCTCGATCTCTGAAGCTTTCTTT. It codes for CASFQGGGSISEAFF.

The chain combines TRBV3-1 (or the pseudogene TRBV3-2) with TRBJ2-2, with D unresolved. Germline V gene lookup returns CDR1 LGHDT and CDR2 YNNKEL (reference sequence). Deletions cut 4 bases from V and 3 bases from J, with 6 bases between. The CDR3 spans 13 residues. CDR3 sequence: CASSLEDTGELFF. CDR3 DNA sequence: TGTGCCAGCAGCCTCGAGGACACCGGGGAGCTGTTTTTT.